The 30 T cell receptor beta chains presented below share a single source sample, sequenced in a study of shared clonotypes between healthy human individuals. TCRdb's copy holds only in-frame clones and misses some; the assay was immunoSEQ multiplex PCR. The data hold approximately 110,000 clones, with approximately 70% observed a single time. The specimen sequenced was memory CD8+ T cells sorted from blood. Subset noted: CD45RO+ cells pooled with CCR7-negative TemRA cells. Receptors originate from a woman between 25 and 40 years old in good health.

The genes are TRBV18 and TRBJ2-5, with D perhaps TRBD2 (7 bases). The CDR3 runs to 15 residues. The V end lost 0 bases, the J end lost 5 bases, and 13 bases lay between the germline ends. The germline CDR1 and CDR2 sequences are KGHSH and LQKENI. The CDR3 loop reads CASSPPGGRWETQYF. CDR3 nucleotides: TGTGCCAGCTCACCACCGGGGGGGCGCTGGGAGACCCAGTACTTC.

The chain joins TRBV6-1 to TRBJ2-1; 9 bases fit TRBD2. Germline V gives CDR1 MNHNS, CDR2 SASEGT. The CDR3 is 15 amino acids. After removal of 5 bases from V and 10 bases from J, the junction contained 12 bases not matched to a gene. The CDR3 DNA reads TGTGCCAGCAGTTTGGCGGGAGGGCCGTGGGTAGAGCAGTTCTTC. Its protein is CASSLAGGPWVEQFF.

The J gene is TRBJ1-1, the V gene TRBV6-4; D is unresolved. The CDR3 runs 13 residues. CDR1 and CDR2 (germline): MRHNA, SNTAGT. The V end lost 5 bases, the J end lost 1 base, and 8 bases lay between the germline ends. CDR3 amino acids: CASSLGANTEAFF. CDR3 in DNA: TGTGCCAGCAGTCTGGGCGCGAACACTGAAGCTTTCTTT.

The chain joins TRBV4-1 to TRBJ2-3; a possible D gene is TRBD2 (6 bases). The CDR3 totals 19 residues. With 0 bases removed from V and 0 bases from J, the gap between germline ends came to 19 bases. From germline, CDR1 is MGHRA and CDR2 YSYEKL. CDR3 in DNA: TGCGCCAGCAGCCAAGATCCTTCGGGACTTCTCTATAGCACAGATACGCAGTATTTT. Its protein product is CASSQDPSGLLYSTDTQYF.

This clone has a handful of counts. The chain uses TRBV28 and TRBJ2-1; a weak D match, TRBD2 (6 bases). From germline, CDR1 is MDHEN and CDR2 SYDVKM. The CDR3 is 15 amino acids. V lost 5 bases to trimming and J lost 7 bases, with 18 bases between them. The CDR3 nucleotides are TGTGCCAGCAGTGCTTACGGCGGGATATCAAATGAGCAGTTCTTC. It encodes CASSAYGGISNEQFF.

The CDR3: CSVVFRGINTEAFF. CDR3 in DNA: TGCAGCGTTGTTTTTCGGGGTATAAACACTGAAGCTTTCTTT. This chain links TRBV29-1 with TRBJ1-1; no firm D call. The V gene's germline CDR1 is SQVTM and CDR2 ANQGSEA. The CDR3 totals 14 residues. With 4 bases removed from V and 2 bases from J, the gap between germline ends came to 14 bases.

As to this clone: This sample includes further DNA sequences coding for the same CDR3. The V gene is TRBV20-1, the J gene TRBJ1-2; D is unclear. Germline V lookup: CDR1 DFQATT, CDR2 SNEGSKA (reference sequence). V was shortened by 5 bases and J by 7 bases, with 5 bases between the two germline ends. The CDR3 consists of 9 residues. CDR3 coding DNA: TGCAGTGCTCCGGGTGGCTACACCTTC. Translating it yields CSAPGGYTF.

The chain carries TRBV6-1 and TRBJ2-7; the D gene is possibly TRBD1 (6 bases). In germline, CDR1 is MNHNS, CDR2 SASEGT. V was trimmed by 5 bases and J by 1 base, leaving 15 bases between them. The CDR3 covers 15 residues. This chain's CDR3 is CASSRQATRSYEQYF. In nucleotides, the CDR3 is TGTGCCAGCAGTAGACAGGCGACCCGTTCCTACGAGCAGTACTTC.

The chain links TRBV2 to TRBJ2-7; no clear D gene. V lost 2 bases to trimming and J lost 1 base, with 12 bases between them. CDR3 length: 15 residues. Germline CDR1 SNHLY, CDR2 FYNNEI. The CDR3 bases are TGTGCCAGCAGTGAATATCCCGGGCCATCCTACGAGCAGTACTTC. This sequence encodes CASSEYPGPSYEQYF.

The chain employs TRBV28 and TRBJ1-2, with D possibly matching TRBD1 (6 bases). The V gene lost 5 bases and the J gene lost 5 bases, with 9 bases spanning the gap. This CDR3 comprises 12 residues. Germline CDR1 reads MDHEN; CDR2 reads SYDVKM. Written as DNA, the CDR3 is TGTGCCAGCAGTACCGGACAGTATGGCTACACCTTC. This sequence encodes CASSTGQYGYTF.

V and J are TRBV28 and TRBJ2-7; 8 positions agree with TRBD1. Germline loops: CDR1 MDHEN, CDR2 SYDVKM. The CDR3 consists of 13 residues. After removal of 8 bases from V and 3 bases from J, the junction contained 6 bases not matched to a gene. The CDR3 DNA sequence: TGTGCCAGCTGGGCAGGGGGCCTCTACGAGCAGTACTTC. Its translation: CASWAGGLYEQYF.

V gene TRBV9 combines with J gene TRBJ2-5; tentatively, D is TRBD2 (6 bases). Gene TRBJ2-7 matches the end of the DNA better, so the J call may be wrong. Germline CDR1 reads SGDLS; CDR2 reads YYNGEE. There are 16 residues in the CDR3. This CDR3 is CASSVAAIAETYEQYF. The CDR3 DNA is TGTGCCAGCAGCGTAGCGGCGATAGCGGAAACCTACGAGCAGTACTTC.

A note on this clone: At one of its ends the junction is not consistent with the germline gene, which may arise from a read error. This sequence joins TRBV6-5 and TRBJ2-2; no clear D. Germline V gene lookup returns CDR1 MNHEY and CDR2 SVGAGI. This CDR3 is 14 amino acids long. The DNA of the CDR3 is TGTGCCAGCAGTGACTCCCCCGAGGCCGGGGAGCTGTTTTTT. Its protein is CASSDSPEAGELFF.

The V and J genes are TRBV6-5 and TRBJ1-1; 7 bases fit TRBD1. The CDR3 loop spans 14 amino acids. Germline lookup yields CDR1 MNHEY and CDR2 SVGAGI. The V and J ends lost 5 bases and 2 bases, in that order; junction bases with no gene match: 5. The CDR3 DNA sequence: TGTGCCAGCAGTAGAGGGACAGCTAACACTGAAGCTTTCTTT. Translation gives CASSRGTANTEAFF.

This clone was counted a few times. The chain joins TRBV7-9 to TRBJ1-1; 8 positions match TRBD1. CDR3 length equals 17 residues. Germline assignment: CDR1 SEHNR and CDR2 FQNEAQ (reference sequence). With 1 base clipped from V and 3 bases from J, the junction kept 10 bases outside the gene matches. DNA of the CDR3: TGTGCCAGCAGCTTAGGTCAGGGGGCGAGGTTGGACACTGAAGCTTTCTTT. Its protein is CASSLGQGARLDTEAFF.

The rearrangement joins TRBV19 to TRBJ2-7, with 11 bases that match TRBD2. Germline loops: CDR1 LNHDA, CDR2 SQIVND (reference sequence). The junction had 7 bases not matched to a gene; V was cut back by 5 bases and J by 4 bases. The CDR3 sequence is 15 residues long. The CDR3 sequence: CASSERLAGIYEQYF. CDR3 nucleotides: TGTGCCAGTAGTGAGAGACTAGCGGGGATATACGAGCAGTACTTC.

In regard to this clone: A far larger clone is one base from this, pointing to a likely read error. The rearrangement links TRBV27 to TRBJ2-1; D remains ambiguous. The CDR3 totals 11 residues. Germline-derived CDR1 and CDR2 are MNHEY and SMNVEV (reference sequence). Trimming pared 1 base from V and 5 bases from J, leaving 0 bases between. Here the CDR3 DNA reads TGTGCCAGCAGTTTATACAATGAGCAGTTCTTC. It yields the protein CASSLYNEQFF.

The chain uses TRBV29-1 and TRBJ2-1; D gene uncertain. This CDR3 has 13 amino acids. Germline CDR1 SQVTM, CDR2 ANQGSEA. V dropped 6 bases and J dropped 7 bases, with 16 bases sitting between them. DNA for the CDR3: TGCAGCGTCCATGTGCCGGTAGGGAATGAGCAGTTCTTC. It codes for CSVHVPVGNEQFF.

This clone was recorded only once. V and J are TRBV11-2 and TRBJ2-5; 7 bases line up with TRBD2. The DNA end is more similar to TRBJ2-7, so the J call may be wrong. CDR1 is SGHAT and CDR2 is FQNNGV in the germline V gene. The CDR3 sequence is 15 residues long. The CDR3 region has the DNA TGTGCCAGCAGCTTCACCGGGGACTACCCCTACGAGCAGTACTTC. It is translated as CASSFTGDYPYEQYF.

CDR3 in amino acids: CASSEIWGYEQYF. As DNA, the CDR3 is TGTGCCAGCAGTGAAATATGGGGGTACGAGCAGTACTTC. The chain joins TRBV6-1 to TRBJ2-7; possibly TRBD1 or TRBD2 for D (5 bases each). Deletions cut 2 bases from V and 4 bases from J, with 9 bases between. This CDR3 is built from 13 residues. Germline values: CDR1 MNHNS, CDR2 SASEGT.

The rearrangement joins TRBV19 to TRBJ2-1; 8 bases align to TRBD2. This CDR3 has 17 residues. Per the germline V gene, CDR1 is LNHDA and CDR2 is SQIVND (reference sequence). The V and J ends lost 1 base and 7 bases, in that order; junction bases with no gene match: 12. The CDR3 region is CASSIVASGSLGNEQFF. The CDR3 nucleotides are TGTGCCAGTAGTATAGTTGCTAGCGGGTCCCTTGGAAATGAGCAGTTCTTC.

This chain joins TRBV27 and TRBJ2-1; 11 bases match TRBD2. This CDR3 has 17 residues. V dropped 6 bases and J dropped 3; count of bases not matched to a gene: 10. Germline-derived CDR1 and CDR2 are MNHEY and SMNVEV (reference sequence). Here the CDR3 reads CASRPTSGEGIYNEQFF. CDR3 DNA: TGTGCCAGCAGGCCGACTAGCGGGGAAGGGATCTACAATGAGCAGTTCTTC.

This CDR3 reads CATQVRGDQPQHF. The CDR3 DNA reads as TGTGCCACCCAGGTCAGGGGAGATCAGCCCCAGCATTTT. V usage is TRBV19 and J usage is TRBJ1-5; D is possibly TRBD1 (6 bases). Germline V gives CDR1 LNHDA, CDR2 SQIVND (reference sequence). The CDR3 has 13 amino acids. V was shortened by 10 bases and J by 5 bases, with 15 bases between the two germline ends.

This clone appeared a single time. A far larger clone is only one base removed, so a read error is likely. V usage is TRBV7-9 and J usage is TRBJ1-2; D not resolved. CDR1 is SEHNR and CDR2 is FQNEAQ in the germline V gene (reference sequence). The CDR3 consists of 14 residues. V lost 5 bases to trimming and J lost 7 bases, with 17 bases between them. The CDR3 coding sequence is TGTGCCAGCAGCCCGTCAGAGGAATCGGTTGGCTACACCTTC. Residues: CASSPSEESVGYTF.

The chain employs TRBV10-3 and TRBJ1-1, with D possibly TRBD1 on 6 matching bases. CDR1 and CDR2 (germline): ENHRY, SYGVKD. This CDR3 has 15 amino acids. V was cut by 10 bases and J by 0 bases, with 18 bases left in between. The CDR3 DNA reads TGTGCCACCCACCCTACCGGGACAATGAACACTGAAGCTTTCTTT. Protein: CATHPTGTMNTEAFF.

The CDR3 DNA reads TGTGCCAGCACAGGGGGTCCGCGCGATGTTTTATGGACCTACGAGCAGTACTTC. This gives the protein CASTGGPRDVLWTYEQYF. V is TRBV7-9 and J is TRBJ2-7; 7 bases fit TRBD1. Losses at the gene ends were 7 bases for V and 2 bases for J; bases not matched to a gene: 20. This CDR3 region has 18 residues. From germline, CDR1 is SEHNR and CDR2 FQNEAQ (reference sequence). Full variable domain (missing parts from reference TRBV7-9 and TRBJ2-7): DTGVSQNPRHKITKRGQNVTFRCDPISEHNRLYWYRQTLGQGPEFLTYFQNEAQLEKSRLLSDRFSAERPKGSFSTLEIQRTEQGDSAMYLCASTGGPRDVLWTYEQYFGPGTRLTVT.

The rearrangement joins TRBV6-4 to TRBJ2-4, with D hard to call. CDR3 size: 15 residues. The V and J ends lost 0 bases and 7 bases respectively, with 13 bases between them. CDR1 MRHNA and CDR2 SNTAGT come from the germline V gene. The CDR3 region is CASSDSTDAPNIQYF. CDR3 coding DNA: TGTGCCAGCAGTGACTCCACCGATGCCCCCAACATTCAGTACTTC.

The chain uses TRBV29-1 and TRBJ2-4; 7 bases agree with TRBD1. Germline V CDR1 and CDR2: SQVTM, ANQGSEA. The CDR3 consists of 12 residues. V shed 7 bases, J shed 2 bases, and the junction held 2 bases outside the gene matches. Here the CDR3 reads CSATGPKNIQYF. The CDR3 bases are TGCAGCGCGACAGGGCCCAAAAACATTCAGTACTTC.

The table lists this clone with a count of one. The chain employs TRBV7-9 and TRBJ2-7, with 9 nucleotides matching TRBD1. The CDR3 totals 15 residues. CDR1 is SEHNR and CDR2 is FQNEAQ in the germline V gene (reference sequence). V lost 5 bases to trimming and J lost 5 bases; unmatched junction nucleotides: 10. The CDR3 is CASSKTGTGIHEQYF. The CDR3 DNA sequence: TGTGCCAGCAGCAAAACCGGGACAGGGATCCACGAGCAGTACTTC.

This chain connects TRBV2 to TRBJ1-3; TRBD1 is a possible D gene (5 bases). The CDR3 length is 14 residues. Germline assignment: CDR1 SNHLY and CDR2 FYNNEI. Trimming took off 8 bases at V and 8 bases at J, with 19 bases between the two ends. CDR3 residues: CASRSIVGHDTIYF. Written as DNA, the CDR3 is TGTGCCAGCCGATCGATTGTCGGACATGACACCATATATTTT.